Below are 14 T cell receptor beta chains sequenced from a single sample in a study of cytotoxic CD8 clonotypes in ibrutinib-treated CLL. The protocol was immunoSEQ multiplex PCR, while the TCRdb copy is restricted to in-frame clones and leaves out a portion. The sample yields about 300,000 clones, approximately 76% seen once. The sequences come from PBMCs, collected at disease progression, from a patient treated with ibrutinib. These receptors were collected from a human donor with chronic lymphocytic leukemia.

As DNA, the CDR3 is TGCAGCGGCGGACAGGGTGTGAACACTGAAGCTTTCTTT. Its translation is CSGGQGVNTEAFF. The chain links TRBV29-1 to TRBJ1-1; 8 bases map to TRBD1. The ends lost 7 bases at V and 0 bases at J; junction bases unmatched: 4. CDR3 length: 13 residues. Germline V gene lookup returns CDR1 SQVTM and CDR2 ANQGSEA.

In its sample, this clone was seen a few times. The rearrangement joins TRBV21-1 to TRBJ1-2; the D call of TRBD1 is as the table states it, not checked on the DNA. TRBV21-1 is recorded as a pseudogene. The CDR3 totals 14 residues. CDR3: CASSKKEAGWGYTF. The DNA of the CDR3 is TGTGCCAGCAGCAAAAAAGAGGCAGGGTGGGGCTACACCTTC.

The chain is built from TRBV30 and TRBJ2-3; D remains ambiguous. Trimming removed 2 bases at V and 2 bases at J, with 11 bases between. Looked up from germline, CDR1 is GTSNPN and CDR2 is SVGIG (reference sequence). The CDR3 has 14 residues. The CDR3 loop reads CAWSFCTSTDTQYF. CDR3 in DNA: TGTGCCTGGAGTTTTTGCACCTCCACAGATACGCAGTATTTT.

This chain uses TRBV12-5 with TRBJ1-1, with D possibly TRBD1 on 6 matching bases. The V gene lost 7 bases and the J gene lost 5 bases, with 44 bases spanning the gap. Germline lookup yields CDR1 LGHNT and CDR2 FRNRAP. CDR3 length: 23 residues. CDR3 DNA: TGTGCTAGTGCCCCGAGGGGGACCGCACACTTCGGGAATACAACGGGGGTAAAAACTGAAGCTTTCTTT. This codes for CASAPRGTAHFGNTTGVKTEAFF.

This clone was seen only once. The chain carries TRBV10-1 and TRBJ2-3; D not certain. This CDR3 comprises 12 residues. CDR1 is WNHNN, CDR2 SYGVQD, per germline (reference sequence). V lost 7 bases to trimming and J lost 1 base, with 6 bases between them. Here the CDR3 DNA reads TGCGCCAGCAAAATTCGCACAGATACGCAGTATTTT. It codes for CASKIRTDTQYF.

J is TRBJ2-5 and V is TRBV5-1; no firm D call. The CDR3 sequence is 12 residues long. Germline CDR1 reads SGHRS; CDR2 reads YFSETQ. V was clipped by 0 bases and J by 4 bases, with 4 bases between them. Written as DNA, the CDR3 is TGCGCCAGCAGCTTGGGGATAGAGACCCAGTACTTC. This encodes CASSLGIETQYF.

A note on this clone: Its ends do not fully match the called genes, so a read error is possible. Written as DNA, the CDR3 is TGTGCCAGCAGTCTATTATCCTGGAATGAGCTGTTCTTC. Translation gives CASSLLSWNELFF. The gene calls are TRBV28 and TRBJ2-1; D unresolved. Germline V lookup: CDR1 MDHEN, CDR2 SYDVKM. The CDR3 is made up of 13 amino acids.

This chain links TRBV7-9 with TRBJ2-3, with TRBD2 matching over 11 bases. V lost 4 bases to trimming and J lost 6 bases; unmatched junction nucleotides: 6. Germline-derived CDR1 and CDR2 are SEHNR and FQNEAQ (reference sequence). The CDR3 is 15 residues long. Here the CDR3 reads CASSSTSGAGDTQYF. Here the CDR3 DNA reads TGTGCCAGCAGCTCGACTAGCGGGGCAGGGGATACGCAGTATTTT. Together with reference TRBV7-9 and TRBJ2-3, the CDR3 gives the full variable domain: DTGVSQNPRHKITKRGQNVTFRCDPISEHNRLYWYRQTLGQGPEFLTYFQNEAQLEKSRLLSDRFSAERPKGSFSTLEIQRTEQGDSAMYLCASSSTSGAGDTQYFGPGTRLTVL.

The V and J genes are TRBV14 and TRBJ2-7; no firm D call. In germline, CDR1 is SGHDN, CDR2 FVKESK. The CDR3 sequence is 15 residues long. Trimming shortened V by 4 bases and J by 0 bases, and 13 bases separated the two germline ends. CDR3 in DNA: TGTGCCAGCAGCCTTGCTGGGTCATTCTCCTACGAGCAGTACTTC. Translation gives CASSLAGSFSYEQYF.

V is TRBV4-1 and J is TRBJ2-7; D not certain. The CDR3 length is 15 residues. V was pared by 1 base and J by 2 bases, with 12 bases between. Germline V gene lookup returns CDR1 MGHRA and CDR2 YSYEKL. The CDR3 region has the DNA TGCGCCAGCAGCCAAGTCCGACATGGGCCCTACGAGCAGTACTTC. This sequence encodes CASSQVRHGPYEQYF.

This clone was detected a few times. The J gene is TRBJ1-2, the V gene TRBV5-1; 12 positions agree with TRBD1. Germline V gives CDR1 SGHRS, CDR2 YFSETQ. The CDR3 contains 18 residues. Unmatched junction bases numbered 12, after V lost 2 bases and J lost 4 bases. CDR3: CASSFGGTGGATSYGYTF. CDR3 DNA: TGCGCCAGCAGCTTCGGAGGGACAGGGGGCGCGACTTCCTATGGCTACACCTTC.

V usage is TRBV11-3 and J usage is TRBJ2-5, with 8 bases lining up with TRBD2. The length of the CDR3 is 16 residues. Germline V CDR1 and CDR2: SGHNT, YENEEA. The J segment lost 5 bases and the V segment lost 1 base, leaving 9 bases of the junction unmatched. DNA of the CDR3: TGTGCCAGCAGCTTAGGGGTAACTAGCGGAATGGAGACCCAGTACTTC. Its protein product is CASSLGVTSGMETQYF. The full variable domain, rest sourced from reference TRBV11-3 and TRBJ2-5, is EAGVVQSPRYKIIEKKQPVAFWCNPISGHNTLYWYLQNLGQGPELLIRYENEEAVDDSQLPKDRFSAERLKGVDSTLKIQPAELGDSAVYLCASSLGVTSGMETQYFGPGTRLLVL.

V is TRBV7-8 and J is TRBJ2-7, with D unclear. V was shortened by 2 bases and J by 4 bases, with 6 bases between the two germline ends. CDR1 SGHVS and CDR2 FQNEAQ come from the germline V gene. This CDR3 is built from 12 residues. The CDR3 region is CASSLTGYEQYF. CDR3 DNA sequence: TGTGCCAGCAGCTTAACCGGGTACGAGCAGTACTTC.

The chain uses TRBV18 and TRBJ2-7; no firm D call. CDR3 length equals 13 residues. Germline-derived CDR1 and CDR2 are KGHSH and LQKENI. V lost 1 base, J lost 5 bases, and 9 bases lay in between. The CDR3 spells CASSPRRVHEQYF. DNA for the CDR3: TGTGCCAGCTCACCACGTCGGGTCCACGAGCAGTACTTC.